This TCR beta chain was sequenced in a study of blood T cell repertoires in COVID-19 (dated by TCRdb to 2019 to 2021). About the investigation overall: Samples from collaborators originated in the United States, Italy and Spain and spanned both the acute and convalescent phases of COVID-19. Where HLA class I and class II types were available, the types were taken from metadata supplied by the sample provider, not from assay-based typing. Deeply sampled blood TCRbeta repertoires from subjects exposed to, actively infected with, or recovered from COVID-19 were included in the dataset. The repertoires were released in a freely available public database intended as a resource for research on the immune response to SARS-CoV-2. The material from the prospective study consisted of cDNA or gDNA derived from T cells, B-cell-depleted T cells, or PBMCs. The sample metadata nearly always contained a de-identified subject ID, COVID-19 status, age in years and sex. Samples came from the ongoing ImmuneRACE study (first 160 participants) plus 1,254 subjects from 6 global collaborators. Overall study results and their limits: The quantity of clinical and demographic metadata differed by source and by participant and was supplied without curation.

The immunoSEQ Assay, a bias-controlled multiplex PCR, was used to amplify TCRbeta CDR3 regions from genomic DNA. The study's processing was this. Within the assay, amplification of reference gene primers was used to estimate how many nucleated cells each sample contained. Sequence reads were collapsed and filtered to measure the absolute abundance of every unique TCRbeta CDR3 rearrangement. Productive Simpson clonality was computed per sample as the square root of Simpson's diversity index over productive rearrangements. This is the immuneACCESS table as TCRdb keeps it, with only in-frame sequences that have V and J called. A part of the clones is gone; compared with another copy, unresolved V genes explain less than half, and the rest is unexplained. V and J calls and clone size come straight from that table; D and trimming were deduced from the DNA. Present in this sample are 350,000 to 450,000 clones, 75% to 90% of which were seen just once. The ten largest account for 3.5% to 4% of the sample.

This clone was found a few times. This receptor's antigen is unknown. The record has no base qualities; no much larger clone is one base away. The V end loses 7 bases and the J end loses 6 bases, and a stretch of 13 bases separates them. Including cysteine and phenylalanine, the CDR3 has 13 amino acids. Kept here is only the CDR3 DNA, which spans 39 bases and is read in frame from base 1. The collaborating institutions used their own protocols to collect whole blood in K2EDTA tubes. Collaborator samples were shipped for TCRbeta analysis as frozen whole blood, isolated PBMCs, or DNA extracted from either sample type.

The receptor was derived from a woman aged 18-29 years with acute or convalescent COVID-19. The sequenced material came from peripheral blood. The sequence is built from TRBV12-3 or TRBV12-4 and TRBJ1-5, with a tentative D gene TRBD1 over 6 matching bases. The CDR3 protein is CASTAGESQPQHF. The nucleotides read TGTGCCAGCACCGCAGGGGAAAGTCAGCCCCAGCATTTT.